Each of the 3 T cell receptor beta chains below was sequenced from the same sample in a study of T cells in localized non-small cell lung cancer. Some clones are missing from TCRdb's copy, which holds only in-frame ones; the method was immunoSEQ multiplex PCR. The table lists roughly 1,800 clones, around 41% of them singletons. The starting material was lung tumor tissue, obtained before any cancer treatment. All receptors derive from a female donor aged 60 or older with stage I lung adenocarcinoma.

This chain's CDR3 is CSVATVPGQWNSGANVLTF. The CDR3 bases are TGCAGCGTTGCGACCGTGCCGGGACAGTGGAACTCTGGGGCCAACGTCCTGACTTTC. The chain carries TRBV29-1 and TRBJ2-6, with TRBD1 matching 7 bases. V was pared by 4 bases and J by 0 bases, with 15 bases of the junction left unmatched. Germline V CDR1 and CDR2: SQVTM, ANQGSEA. The CDR3 runs 19 residues.

The table lists this clone with a few counts. The V and J genes are TRBV6-8 and TRBJ1-1; the D is unclear. Between the trimmed V and J ends, which lost 5 bases and 2 bases, there was a span of 9 bases. Germline loops: CDR1 MNHGY, CDR2 SAAAGT. The CDR3 has 13 amino acids. The CDR3 protein is CASSDGENTEAFF. CDR3 nucleotides: TGTGCCAGCAGTGACGGGGAAAACACTGAAGCTTTCTTT.

The chain is built from TRBV19 and TRBJ1-5; no clear D. The CDR3 contains 16 residues. Germline CDR1 LNHDA, CDR2 SQIVND (reference sequence). V gave up 5 bases and J gave up 1 base, with 15 bases separating them. CDR3 nucleotides: TGTGCCAGTAGTTCGGACGAAAAGATAAGCAATCAGCCCCAGCATTTT. Protein: CASSSDEKISNQPQHF.